The 23 T cell receptor beta chains listed next were all sequenced from one sample in a study of identical twins. TCRdb reprocessed the 5' RACE reads with MiXCR, giving one entry per CDR3 protein. The sample has about 450,000 distinct CDR3 sequences, 15% to 20% seen once. Sequenced: naive T cells sorted from blood. The origin of the receptors is a middle-aged man in good health.

The chain carries TRBV7-2 and TRBJ2-3, with D hard to call. The CDR3 is 14 residues long. Germline V gives CDR1 SGHTA, CDR2 FQGNSA. V was trimmed by 2 bases and J by 2 bases, leaving 8 bases between them. CDR3 coding DNA: TGTGCCAGCAGCTTACGGAATCCCACAGATACGCAGTATTTT. Protein: CASSLRNPTDTQYF.

This chain connects TRBV4-3 to TRBJ2-3, with D possibly being TRBD2 (5 bases). Germline V gene lookup returns CDR1 LGHNA and CDR2 YSLEER. The CDR3 is 15 amino acids. With 1 base removed from V and 1 base from J, the gap between germline ends came to 9 bases. CDR3 amino acids: CASSQVYSGTDTQYF. The DNA for the CDR3 is TGCGCCAGCAGCCAAGTCTATAGCGGCACAGATACGCAGTATTTT.

This clonotype appeared many times. The chain employs TRBV12-3 or TRBV12-4 and TRBJ2-1; 9 positions match TRBD2. CDR3 size: 15 residues. J lost 4 bases, V lost 6 bases, and 7 bases had no gene match. The CDR3 sequence: CASRSAGGNYNEQFF. CDR3 sequence (DNA): TGTGCCAGCAGATCTGCGGGGGGGAATTACAATGAGCAGTTCTTC.

The chain has TRBV6-1 and TRBJ1-5; 12 bases map to TRBD1. The ends lost 8 bases at V and 7 bases at J; junction bases unmatched: 15. The CDR3 consists of 17 residues. Germline CDR1 and CDR2: MNHNS and SASEGT. CDR3 nucleotide sequence: TGTGCCAGCGCGATCGCGGGACAGGGGGCTTCATGGCAGCCCCAGCATTTT. This translates into CASAIAGQGASWQPQHF.

The chain joins TRBV10-3 to TRBJ1-5, with a tentative D call TRBD1 (6 bases). The ends were cut back, 0 bases at V and 6 bases at J, with 18 bases in the middle. This CDR3 region has 17 residues. Germline V gene lookup returns CDR1 ENHRY and CDR2 SYGVKD. This chain's CDR3 is CAISESMGGASIQPQHF. DNA for the CDR3: TGTGCCATCAGTGAGTCGATGGGGGGCGCATCAATTCAGCCCCAGCATTTT.

This clonotype was observed many times. V gene TRBV29-1 combines with J gene TRBJ1-3; TRBD1 matches at 8 bases. Germline V gene data show CDR1 as SQVTM and CDR2 as ANQGSEA. Losses at the gene ends were 0 bases for V and 0 bases for J; bases not matched to a gene: 7. This CDR3 comprises 17 residues. The CDR3 nucleotides are TGCAGCGTTGAAGATGTACAGGGGGTGAGCTCTGGAAACACCATATATTTT. Translated: CSVEDVQGVSSGNTIYF.

This clonotype was observed at least ten times. This chain uses TRBV6-1 with TRBJ2-5, with 12 bases fitting TRBD2. J gave up 2 bases and V 8 bases, and 3 bases lay outside the gene matches. The germline CDR1 and CDR2 sequences are MNHNS and SASEGT. The CDR3 contains 14 residues. The CDR3 nucleotides are TGTGCCAGCGGACTAGCGGGGAGACAAGAGACCCAGTACTTC. Amino acids: CASGLAGRQETQYF.

This chain connects TRBV5-4 to TRBJ2-3; 8 bases fit TRBD2. J gave up 2 bases and V 0 bases, and 5 bases lay outside the gene matches. Germline assignment: CDR1 SGHNT and CDR2 YYREEE (reference sequence). This CDR3 has 16 amino acids. The CDR3 spells CASSLGPGGITDTQYF. In nucleotides, the CDR3 is TGTGCCAGCAGCTTGGGTCCGGGGGGGATCACAGATACGCAGTATTTT.

This clonotype was seen a few times. This rearrangement joins TRBV20-1 to TRBJ1-1, with no clear D. This CDR3 region has 14 residues. Trimming cost V 2 bases and J 1 base, with 11 bases left between them. Germline CDR1 and CDR2: DFQATT and SNEGSKA (reference sequence). CDR3 amino acids: CSARRAGPNTEAFF. Written as DNA, the CDR3 is TGCAGTGCTAGAAGGGCCGGGCCGAACACTGAAGCTTTCTTT.

This clonotype was counted between two and nine times. This chain uses TRBV28 with TRBJ2-2, with TRBD2 matching over 7 bases. The CDR3 has 18 residues. The V and J ends lost 3 bases and 4 bases, in that order; junction bases with no gene match: 14. The V gene's germline CDR1 is MDHEN and CDR2 SYDVKM. CDR3 amino acids: CASSFLMVGGSSTGELFF. Here the CDR3 DNA reads TGTGCCAGCAGTTTCCTCATGGTGGGAGGGTCGAGCACCGGGGAGCTGTTTTTT.

This clonotype was counted at least ten times. The CDR3 loop is CASSLLEQGTGELFF. Here the CDR3 DNA reads TGCGCCAGCAGCTTGTTGGAACAGGGTACCGGGGAGCTGTTTTTT. The gene calls are TRBV5-1 and TRBJ2-2; D perhaps matches TRBD1 (6 bases). V was clipped by 1 base and J by 5 bases, with 12 bases between them. This CDR3 comprises 15 residues. Germline V CDR1 and CDR2: SGHRS, YFSETQ.

The rearrangement uses TRBV9 and TRBJ1-2; TRBD1 agrees at 7 bases. With 1 base clipped from V and 1 base from J, the junction kept 1 base outside the gene matches. Germline V lookup: CDR1 SGDLS, CDR2 YYNGEE. There are 14 residues in the CDR3. In DNA form, the CDR3 reads TGTGCCAGCAGCGTAACAGGGGATAACTATGGCTACACCTTC. Its protein product is CASSVTGDNYGYTF.

This clonotype appeared many times. This chain joins TRBV3-1 and TRBJ1-1, with TRBD1 matching 8 bases. This CDR3 is built from 13 residues. With 6 bases clipped from V and 5 bases from J, the junction kept 5 bases outside the gene matches. Germline CDR1 reads LGHDT; CDR2 reads YNNKEL (reference sequence). The CDR3: CASRAGGETEAFF. CDR3 coding DNA: TGTGCCAGCAGAGCAGGGGGCGAGACTGAAGCTTTCTTT.

V is TRBV4-3 and J is TRBJ1-5; D unresolved. The CDR3 totals 13 residues. V was shortened by 4 bases and J by 5 bases, with 9 bases between the two germline ends. In germline, CDR1 is LGHNA, CDR2 YSLEER. In DNA form, the CDR3 reads TGCGCCAGCAGCCCTAAAACCCATCAGCCCCAGCATTTT. Its protein is CASSPKTHQPQHF.

In its sample, this clonotype was seen a few times. This chain links TRBV6-1 with TRBJ2-3; TRBD1 is a possible D gene (6 bases). This CDR3 is 16 amino acids long. Deletions cut 8 bases from V and 2 bases from J, with 20 bases between. The V gene's germline CDR1 is MNHNS and CDR2 SASEGT. The DNA for the CDR3 is TGTGCCAGCGCCCAGAGAGAGGGGGTGGTCACAGATACGCAGTATTTT. Translated, it gives CASAQREGVVTDTQYF.

This clonotype was recorded at least ten times. The CDR3 is CAISLAADTGELFF. In DNA, the CDR3 is TGTGCCATCAGCCTAGCGGCGGACACCGGGGAGCTGTTTTTT. The V call is TRBV10-3, the J call TRBJ2-2; TRBD2 aligns across 7 bases. This CDR3 has 14 amino acids. V was pared by 6 bases and J by 3 bases, with 4 bases of the junction left unmatched. CDR1 is ENHRY and CDR2 is SYGVKD in the germline V gene.

The table lists this clonotype with many counts. The CDR3 DNA follows: TGCGCCAGCAGCCAAACAGGGGGCGGGACCGGGGAGCTGTTTTTT. It specifies CASSQTGGGTGELFF. The chain has TRBV4-3 and TRBJ2-2; 9 positions agree with TRBD1. V gave up 2 bases and J gave up 5 bases; unmatched junction bases: 3. Per germline, CDR1 LGHNA and CDR2 YSLEER. The length of the CDR3 is 15 residues.

V usage is TRBV10-3 and J usage is TRBJ1-1; the D is unclear. The germline V gene has CDR1 ENHRY and CDR2 SYGVKD. V lost 3 bases, J lost 2 bases, and 10 bases lay in between. The CDR3 totals 14 residues. The CDR3 DNA is TGTGCCATCAGTGACCTCGGGTTTAACACTGAAGCTTTCTTT. Translating it yields CAISDLGFNTEAFF.

This clonotype was recorded at least ten times. The rearrangement joins TRBV11-2 to TRBJ2-7, with no clear D. This CDR3 region has 14 residues. Trimming cost V 5 bases and J 6 bases, with 17 bases left between them. Germline V gene lookup returns CDR1 SGHAT and CDR2 FQNNGV. CDR3 loop: CASSQVGRWSEQYF. As DNA, the CDR3 is TGTGCCAGCAGCCAAGTCGGCAGGTGGTCCGAGCAGTACTTC. Together with reference TRBV11-2 and TRBJ2-7, the CDR3 gives the full variable domain: EAGVAQSPRYKIIEKRQSVAFWCNPISGHATLYWYQQILGQGPKLLIQFQNNGVVDDSQLPKDRFSAERLKGVDSTLKIQPAKLEDSAVYLCASSQVGRWSEQYFGPGTRLTVT.

The gene calls are TRBV28 and TRBJ2-3, with a possible D match to TRBD2 (6 bases). The CDR3 is 14 residues long. V lost 6 bases and J lost 2, with 12 bases in between. The germline V gene encodes CDR1 MDHEN and CDR2 SYDVKM. CDR3 sequence (DNA): TGTGCCAGCAGCTTAGCGGCCCTCACAGATACGCAGTATTTT. Its protein is CASSLAALTDTQYF.

V is TRBV5-1 and J is TRBJ1-1, with D perhaps matching TRBD1 (5 bases). Trimming took 3 bases from V and 1 from J, leaving 13 bases between them. CDR1 and CDR2 (germline): SGHRS, YFSETQ. This CDR3 has 15 amino acids. The CDR3 spells CASSWAGVSNTEAFF. The CDR3 nucleotides are TGCGCCAGCAGCTGGGCGGGGGTTTCGAACACTGAAGCTTTCTTT.

This rearrangement joins TRBV4-2 to TRBJ2-7; 11 positions agree with TRBD2. Germline V gives CDR1 LGHNA, CDR2 YNFKEQ. This CDR3 has 16 residues. V was pared by 3 bases and J by 1 base, with 5 bases of the junction left unmatched. Here the CDR3 DNA reads TGTGCCAGCAGCCAGCTTCTAGCGGGGGGTTCCTACGAGCAGTACTTC. This sequence encodes CASSQLLAGGSYEQYF.

A few counts support this clonotype. The chain combines TRBV7-9 with TRBJ2-1; no firm D call. V was cut by 2 bases and J by 10 bases, with 9 bases left in between. The CDR3 has 12 residues. Germline-derived CDR1 and CDR2 are SEHNR and FQNEAQ (reference sequence). The CDR3 coding sequence is TGTGCCAGCAGCTTATCCCCTGTAGAGCAGTTCTTC. The encoded protein is CASSLSPVEQFF.